This T cell receptor (beta chain) emerged from a study of cytomegalovirus exposure and HLA in healthy donors. The PCR made use of 60 Vbeta and 13 Jbeta primers. Clones were read by immunoSEQ multiplex PCR, and TCRdb kept only the in-frame ones, dropping some. The sample has 150,000 to 180,000 clones, around 80% seen once; the top ten hold around 5.2%. V was cut by 2 bases and J by 1 base, with 12 bases left in between. Germline V gene sequence: CDR1 SGHDT, CDR2 YYEEEE. The CDR3 covers 16 residues. The V gene is TRBV5-6, the J gene TRBJ2-2; D might be TRBD2 (6 bases). This clonotype was obtained from a woman between 35 and 50 years old in good health and CMV-seropositive. Input material: PBMCs. The chain's CDR3 is CASSFLGLENTGELFF. The CDR3 DNA follows: TGTGCCAGCAGCTTCCTGGGACTGGAGAACACCGGGGAGCTGTTTTTT. Variable domain in full (rest from reference TRBV5-6 and TRBJ2-2): DAGVTQSPTHLIKTRGQQVTLRCSPKSGHDTVSWYQQALGQGPQFIFQYYEEEERQRGNFPDRFSGHQFPNYSSELNVNALLLGDSALYLCASSFLGLENTGELFFGEGSRLTVL.